This T cell receptor (beta chain) was sequenced in a study of T-cell reconstitution after alpha-beta-depleted transplantation in children. A TCRbeta library incorporating unique molecular identifiers was prepared. TCRdb used MiXCR to reprocess the PCR reads, holding one entry per CDR3 protein. In the table there are about 440,000 distinct CDR3 sequences, 43% of which are singletons. The germline CDR1 and CDR2 sequences are SQVTM and ANQGSEA. This CDR3 has 15 amino acids. The trim removed 4 bases at V and 3 bases at J, leaving 7 bases unmatched. Study-wide results and caveats: Newly produced T cells mostly accounted for T-cell counts and diversity one year post-transplant.

There are many counts of this clonotype. Its target is unknown. The sample in question was PBMCs, obtained before TCRalphabeta/CD19-depleted stem cell transplant. This TCR came from a girl aged 2-10 years with aplastic anemia, due to receive a stem cell transplant. The chain couples TRBV29-1 to TRBJ2-1; 9 bases are shared with TRBD2. The CDR3 loop reads CSVAFLAGDYNEQFF. The CDR3 DNA reads as TGCAGCGTTGCTTTCTTAGCGGGAGACTACAATGAGCAGTTCTTC.